This TCR beta chain is from a study of blood T cells in healthy people across ages. Broader study findings: Diversity figures based on one million T cells were deemed too low.

Every donor contributed roughly 10 milliliters of peripheral blood by blood draw. Regarding this clonotype: Its antigen remains unknown.

Alongside a J-beta primer mix, a sample-barcoded 5' primer served in a second PCR lasting about 6 to 11 cycles. Tagging of each cDNA molecule was performed by a template-switch adaptor with 12 random nucleotides. In TCRdb, the 5' RACE reads were re-called with MiXCR into one record per CDR3 protein. This sample has about 640,000 distinct CDR3 sequences, with 58% found just once. The origin of this receptor is a man aged 60-69 years in good health. Material for sequencing was blood.

The CDR3 sequence: CSVYGSTGGGNIQYF. Here the CDR3 DNA reads TGCAGCGTCTACGGGTCCACCGGGGGCGGGAACATTCAGTACTTC. The chain joins TRBV29-1 to TRBJ2-4; possibly TRBD1 or TRBD2 for D (6 bases each). Between the trimmed V and J ends, which lost 6 bases and 7 bases, there was a span of 22 bases. CDR3 length equals 15 residues. CDR1 and CDR2 from the germline V gene are SQVTM and ANQGSEA.